This entry lists 24 T cell receptor beta chains sequenced from one sample in a study of OX40 agonist ivuxolimab in advanced cancers. The repertoire was sequenced with immunoSEQ multiplex PCR; TCRdb's copy has only in-frame clones and lacks some. In the table there are approximately 84,000 clones, 70% to 90% of which are singletons. This material consisted of CD4+ or CD8+ T cells sorted from blood, taken in a trial of the OX40 agonist ivuxolimab. The receptor set was obtained from an adult with an advanced solid tumor such as melanoma, head and neck, liver or kidney cancer.

The V and J genes are TRBV14 and TRBJ2-7; D is undetermined. Germline CDR1 SGHDN, CDR2 FVKESK. The CDR3 totals 15 residues. Trimming left V 0 bases short and J 7 bases short, with 16 bases between. The CDR3 is CASSQDGQLVREQYF. In DNA, the CDR3 is TGTGCCAGCAGCCAAGATGGCCAGTTGGTCCGAGAGCAGTACTTC.

The chain carries TRBV5-4 and TRBJ2-1, with D possibly being TRBD1 or TRBD2 (5 bases each). Germline V CDR1 and CDR2: SGHNT, YYREEE (reference sequence). Trimming took off 0 bases at V and 4 bases at J, with 11 bases between the two ends. CDR3 length: 15 amino acids. CDR3 sequence (DNA): TGTGCCAGCAGCTTGGAAGCTGGGGGATACAATGAGCAGTTCTTC. Residues: CASSLEAGGYNEQFF.

This chain uses TRBV27 with TRBJ1-1; possible D gene TRBD1, 5 bases. Looked up from germline, CDR1 is MNHEY and CDR2 is SMNVEV (reference sequence). The CDR3 length is 14 residues. V shed 5 bases and J shed 6 bases, with 16 bases lying between them. This CDR3 is CASSLKYGDPEAFF. DNA for the CDR3: TGTGCCAGCAGTCTCAAATACGGGGACCCTGAAGCTTTCTTT.

CDR3 amino acids: CSVEKQFSGNTIYF. For the CDR3, the DNA is TGCAGCGTTGAAAAACAGTTCTCTGGAAACACCATATATTTT. The V and J genes are TRBV29-1 and TRBJ1-3; D is undetermined. The germline CDR1 and CDR2 sequences are SQVTM and ANQGSEA. This CDR3 spans 14 amino acids. The germline V and J ends were trimmed by 2 bases and 0 bases, with 8 bases remaining between them.

The gene calls are TRBV7-9 and TRBJ1-1; the D is unclear. The CDR3 contains 11 residues. Deletions cut 4 bases from V and 3 bases from J, with 3 bases between. CDR1 is SEHNR and CDR2 is FQNEAQ in the germline V gene (reference sequence). Written as DNA, the CDR3 is TGTGCCAGCAGCTGGGACACTGAAGCTTTCTTT. As protein: CASSWDTEAFF.

J is TRBJ2-5 and V is TRBV5-5; D unclear. Between the trimmed V and J ends, which lost 2 bases and 5 bases, there was a span of 16 bases. This CDR3 is built from 15 residues. Per the germline V gene, CDR1 is SGHKS and CDR2 is YYEKEE (reference sequence). The CDR3 region has the DNA TGTGCCAGCAGCTTAGGGCTCATCGGAGCGGAGACCCAGTACTTC. Amino acid sequence: CASSLGLIGAETQYF.

The chain employs TRBV7-3 and TRBJ1-1; 8 nucleotides line up with TRBD1. CDR1 and CDR2 from the germline V gene are SGHTA and FQGTGA. V lost 4 bases and J lost 2; bases outside the gene matches: 3. The CDR3 spans 14 residues. CDR3 DNA: TGTGCCAGCAGCTCACAGGGGGGTAACACTGAAGCTTTCTTT. Amino acid sequence: CASSSQGGNTEAFF.

The V call is TRBV10-3, the J call TRBJ2-7; perhaps D is TRBD1 or TRBD2 (5 bases each). This CDR3 is 12 amino acids long. Germline V gives CDR1 ENHRY, CDR2 SYGVKD. Trimming removed 6 bases at V and 3 bases at J, with 9 bases between. The CDR3 region has the DNA TGTGCCATCAGGAGGGACGGCTACGAGCAGTACTTC. Its protein is CAIRRDGYEQYF.

The genes are TRBV11-2 and TRBJ2-1; TRBD1 aligns across 7 bases. CDR3 length: 16 residues. The V segment lost 1 base and the J segment 0 bases; nucleotides outside the gene matches: 3. From germline, CDR1 is SGHAT and CDR2 FQNNGV. The CDR3 nucleotides are TGTGCCAGCAGCTTAGGTTCAGGGGGCTCCTACAATGAGCAGTTCTTC. Its protein product is CASSLGSGGSYNEQFF.

This sequence joins TRBV5-4 and TRBJ2-5; 7 positions agree with TRBD1. This CDR3 spans 15 amino acids. The J segment lost 1 base and the V segment lost 4 bases, leaving 7 bases of the junction unmatched. In germline, CDR1 is SGHNT, CDR2 YYREEE (reference sequence). The CDR3 coding sequence is TGTGCCAGCAGCACACCCCGGGACAGCCAAGAGACCCAGTACTTC. Its translation: CASSTPRDSQETQYF.

The rearrangement uses TRBV30 and TRBJ2-7; D is unresolved. Germline V lookup: CDR1 GTSNPN, CDR2 SVGIG (reference sequence). This CDR3 comprises 15 residues. Trimming stripped 5 bases from V and 9 bases from J, with 26 bases between. This CDR3 is CAWFPILASGQRQYF. The CDR3 DNA reads TGTGCCTGGTTCCCGATTCTTGCATCCGGGCAAAGGCAGTACTTC.

This chain uses TRBV15 with TRBJ1-2, with TRBD1 matching over 7 bases. The length of the CDR3 is 14 residues. V lost 4 bases, J lost 6 bases, and 8 bases stayed unmatched. CDR1 LNHNV and CDR2 YYDKDF come from the germline V gene (reference sequence). The CDR3 reads CATSTRTGYNGYTF. The CDR3 region has the DNA TGTGCCACCAGCACCCGGACAGGCTACAATGGCTACACCTTC.

The chain joins TRBV9 to TRBJ2-7, with TRBD1 as a possible D gene (5 bases). The germline V gene has CDR1 SGDLS and CDR2 YYNGEE. The ends were cut back, 4 bases at V and 0 bases at J, with 17 bases in the middle. The CDR3 totals 16 residues. The CDR3 spells CASSPRTRPYSYEQYF. CDR3 nucleotide sequence: TGTGCCAGCAGCCCCCGGACAAGGCCGTACTCCTACGAGCAGTACTTC.

This chain uses TRBV19 with TRBJ1-2; 7 nucleotides agree with TRBD1. The CDR3 sequence is 15 residues long. Losses at the gene ends were 3 bases for V and 0 bases for J; bases not matched to a gene: 4. Germline CDR1 reads LNHDA; CDR2 reads SQIVND (reference sequence). CDR3 coding DNA: TGTGCCAGTAGTATTCGGGACAGACCTAACTATGGCTACACCTTC. It yields the protein CASSIRDRPNYGYTF.

J is TRBJ2-5 and V is TRBV7-2, with no clear D. The V gene's germline CDR1 is SGHTA and CDR2 FQGNSA. The V gene lost 5 bases and the J gene lost 5 bases, with 12 bases spanning the gap. The CDR3 is 13 amino acids. The CDR3 sequence is CASSRVASETQYF. The CDR3 DNA is TGTGCCAGCAGCCGGGTCGCTTCGGAGACCCAGTACTTC.

The chain recombines TRBV4-3 with TRBJ2-5, with 7 nucleotides matching TRBD2. The J segment lost 5 bases and the V segment lost 1 base, leaving 4 bases of the junction unmatched. Germline CDR1 is LGHNA and CDR2 is YSLEER. The CDR3 is 14 residues long. This chain's CDR3 is CASSQGLAGETQYF. The DNA for the CDR3 is TGCGCCAGCAGCCAAGGACTAGCCGGGGAGACCCAGTACTTC.

V usage is TRBV11-2 and J usage is TRBJ1-4, with 7 bases that match TRBD1. V lost 5 bases and J lost 5; bases outside the gene matches: 8. CDR1 is SGHAT and CDR2 is FQNNGV in the germline V gene. The length of the CDR3 is 15 residues. CDR3 in amino acids: CASSPMTGLNEKLFF. As DNA, the CDR3 is TGTGCCAGCAGCCCGATGACAGGGCTAAATGAAAAACTGTTTTTT.

The gene calls are TRBV9 and TRBJ1-1, with D possibly being TRBD1 (5 bases). V was cut by 1 base and J by 4 bases, with 11 bases left in between. Germline CDR1 reads SGDLS; CDR2 reads YYNGEE. This CDR3 spans 14 amino acids. The CDR3 protein is CASSVQGRGTEAFF. The CDR3 DNA reads TGTGCCAGCAGCGTACAGGGTAGGGGCACTGAAGCTTTCTTT. Filled out from reference TRBV9 and TRBJ1-1, the complete variable domain reads DSGVTQTPKHLITATGQRVTLRCSPRSGDLSVYWYQQSLDQGLQFLIQYYNGEERAKGNILERFSAQQFPDLHSELNLSSLELGDSALYFCASSVQGRGTEAFFGQGTRLTVV.

The chain joins TRBV5-4 to TRBJ1-2, with 9 bases that match TRBD1. Trimming at V came to 0 bases and at J to 2 bases, leaving 5 bases not matched to a gene. The germline V gene has CDR1 SGHNT and CDR2 YYREEE (reference sequence). CDR3 length: 16 amino acids. Written as DNA, the CDR3 is TGTGCCAGCAGCTTGGTTGGGGGACAGGGCAACTATGGCTACACCTTC. Residues: CASSLVGGQGNYGYTF.

V gene TRBV18 combines with J gene TRBJ2-7, with no clear D. This CDR3 region has 16 residues. CDR1 is KGHSH and CDR2 is LQKENI in the germline V gene. V gave up 2 bases and J gave up 3 bases, with 17 bases separating them. This CDR3 is CASSPLRPDINYEQYF. The CDR3 nucleotides read TGTGCCAGCTCACCATTAAGGCCCGACATTAACTACGAGCAGTACTTC.

This chain links TRBV7-9 with TRBJ2-7, with 10 bases fitting TRBD1. The CDR3 is made up of 15 amino acids. The J segment lost 5 bases and the V segment lost 5 bases, leaving 9 bases of the junction unmatched. The germline V gene has CDR1 SEHNR and CDR2 FQNEAQ (reference sequence). The CDR3 nucleotides are TGTGCCAGCAGCCCAATCCGGGACAGGGGCCACGAGCAGTACTTC. Encoded protein: CASSPIRDRGHEQYF. The full variable domain, completed using reference TRBV7-9 and TRBJ2-7, is DTGVSQNPRHKITKRGQNVTFRCDPISEHNRLYWYRQTLGQGPEFLTYFQNEAQLEKSRLLSDRFSAERPKGSFSTLEIQRTEQGDSAMYLCASSPIRDRGHEQYFGPGTRLTVT.

This sequence joins TRBV7-2 and TRBJ2-2; 7 positions match TRBD2. Looked up from germline, CDR1 is SGHTA and CDR2 is FQGNSA. The CDR3 has 16 residues. V shed 2 bases and J 2 bases; nucleotides not matched to a gene: 5. The CDR3 DNA reads TGTGCCAGCAGCTTACGACCGGGAGGTAACACCGGGGAGCTGTTTTTT. Amino acids: CASSLRPGGNTGELFF.

V gene TRBV7-6 combines with J gene TRBJ1-2; D gene uncertain. Germline loops: CDR1 SGHVS, CDR2 FNYEAQ. V lost 5 bases and J lost 8, with 15 bases in between. The CDR3 contains 13 residues. The CDR3 DNA reads as TGTGCCAGCAGCCGGACCGGCTTGGGGGGCTACACCTTC. Residues: CASSRTGLGGYTF.

The rearrangement uses TRBV5-1 and TRBJ2-6; a weak D match, TRBD1 (6 bases). Germline V gives CDR1 SGHRS, CDR2 YFSETQ. V was clipped by 4 bases and J by 0 bases, with 8 bases between them. This CDR3 has 15 residues. The CDR3 loop is CASSTDSSGANVLTF. The CDR3 nucleotides are TGCGCCAGCAGCACGGACAGCTCTGGGGCCAACGTCCTGACTTTC.